Described below is a single TCR beta chain sequence and its context. In the authors' workflow: It was from reference gene primer amplification that nucleated cell counts were estimated. Clones were read by immunoSEQ multiplex PCR, and TCRdb kept only the in-frame ones, dropping some. That table gives V, J and clone size, and the DNA gave D and trimming. The repertoire holds about 270,000 clones, with 85% to 90% as singletons. The sample comes from a study of blood T cell repertoires in COVID-19. Study background: Samples representing acute and convalescent COVID-19 were sourced from the United States, Italy and Spain.

In germline, CDR1 is SGHDT, CDR2 YYEEEE. Trimming cost V 0 bases and J 5 bases, with 2 bases left between them. The CDR3 covers 11 residues. This receptor was identified in a woman between 18 and 29 years old who had recovered from COVID-19. The genes are TRBV5-6 and TRBJ2-5; no definite D call. The sample taken for sequencing was PBMCs or T cells enriched from blood (not recorded which). CDR3: CASSLAETQYF. The CDR3, as DNA: TGTGCCAGCAGCTTGGCGGAGACCCAGTACTTC.